Listed below are T cell receptor beta chains from one sample, sequenced in a study of patients and donors after allogeneic stem cell transplantation. TCRdb processed the RT-PCR reads anew with MiXCR; each CDR3 protein has one entry. The data show around 25,000 distinct CDR3 sequences, 35% to 45% seen once. Specimen: blood, either unsorted or a sorted T cell fraction (not recorded which). Source of these receptors: a human donor who was either an allogeneic HSCT recipient or a stem cell or donor lymphocyte infusion donor (not recorded which). It is not recorded whose cells these are; they may come from a transplant donor. Each CDR3 is given with its conserved first and last residue. D genes are given only for firm matches. The listing skips clone size in some rows; elsewhere it reads once, few, many or a size class.

TRBD1 | TRBJ2-2 | - | TRBV3-1 | CASSMRTGGNTGELFF | TGTGCCAGCAGCATGCGGACAGGGGGGAACACCGGGGAGCTGTTTTTT
TRBD1 | TRBJ2-5 | few | TRBV18 | CASSPGQGETQYF | TGTGCCAGCTCACCTGGACAGGGAGAGACCCAGTACTTC
- | TRBJ1-6 | few | TRBV12-3/TRBV12-4 | CASSLGTVFYNSPLHF | TGTGCCAGCAGTTTGGGTACAGTATTTTATAATTCACCCCTCCACTTT
- | TRBJ1-5 | few | TRBV20-1 | CSARAGGYQPQHF | TGCAGTGCTAGAGCTGGGGGCTATCAGCCCCAGCATTTT
TRBD2 | TRBJ2-1 | - | TRBV5-1 | CASSDPSLAGDSNEQFF | TGCGCCAGCAGCGACCCCTCACTAGCGGGAGATAGCAATGAGCAGTTCTTC
- | TRBJ1-1 | - | TRBV4-2 | CASSPLGRLEAFF | TGTGCCAGCAGCCCTTTAGGGCGGCTTGAAGCTTTCTTT
- | TRBJ2-3 | - | TRBV10-3 | CALGGEPDTQYF | TGTGCCTTGGGGGGCGAGCCAGATACGCAGTATTTT
- | TRBJ1-2 | - | TRBV4-1 | CASSQERELLGGYTF | TGCGCCAGCAGCCAAGAGAGGGAGCTCCTAGGGGGCTACACCTTC
TRBD2 | TRBJ2-1 | - | TRBV12-3/TRBV12-4 | CASSLDLAGEQFF | TGTGCCAGCAGTTTAGACCTAGCGGGTGAGCAGTTCTTC
- | TRBJ2-5 | few | TRBV5-1 | CASSLRGIQETQYF | TGCGCCAGCAGCTTGCGGGGAATCCAAGAGACCCAGTACTTC
TRBD1 | TRBJ1-5 | few | TRBV12-3/TRBV12-4 | CASSFKTGGSQPQHF | TGTGCCAGCAGTTTTAAGACAGGGGGCAGTCAGCCCCAGCATTTT
TRBD1 | TRBJ1-1 | few | TRBV20-1 | CSARWTGWGAEAFF | TGCAGTGCTAGGTGGACAGGGTGGGGTGCTGAAGCTTTCTTT
- | TRBJ2-3 | - | TRBV11-2 | CASSLRRTGTDTQYF | TGTGCCAGCAGCTTACGTCGGACGGGCACAGATACGCAGTATTTT
- | TRBJ1-3 | - | TRBV12-3/TRBV12-4 | CASSLYEGNTIYF | TGTGCCAGCAGCCTCTACGAGGGAAACACCATATATTTT
- | TRBJ2-1 | - | TRBV20-1 | CSARDSGFNEQFF | TGCAGTGCTAGAGATTCAGGGTTCAATGAGCAGTTCTTC